This is a list of T cell receptor beta chains from one sample in a study of siplizumab effects on memory and regulatory T cells. Profiling relied on immunoSEQ multiplex PCR, and the TCRdb table lists in-frame clones only, not all of them. The sample lists around 94,000 clones, 92% occurring once. Sequencing used CD4+ T cells sorted from blood. These receptors were taken from a human donor in good health. The CDR3 runs from the conserved cysteine through the conserved F or W. Fields, in order: V gene, CDR3 length, D gene, J gene, clone size, CDR3 DNA, CDR3 protein. D genes are given only for firm matches. A clone size is listed for some rows: how often the clone was seen (once, few, many), or a class if it is expanded.

TRBV11-2	15	-	TRBJ1-1	once	TGTGCCAGCAGCTTTTTAACAGCGGCGAACACTGAAGCTTTCTTT	CASSFLTAANTEAFF
TRBV10-3	16	-	TRBJ2-7	-	TGTGCCATCGACCGTGTGGGACATAATTCTTCCTACGAGCAGTACTTC	CAIDRVGHNSSYEQYF
TRBV4-2	15	-	TRBJ1-3	-	TGTGCCAGCAGCCAAGACGTAGGAATTGGAAACACCATATATTTT	CASSQDVGIGNTIYF
TRBV2	13	-	TRBJ1-4	-	TGTGCCAGCATAGCCGTCTCGGGAGAAAAACTGTTTTTT	CASIAVSGEKLFF
TRBV30	11	-	TRBJ2-3	-	TGTGTCATAGCTAGTTCAGATACGCAGTATTTT	CVIASSDTQYF
TRBV5-1	15	-	TRBJ1-1	once	TGCGCCAGCAGCTTGTCTCGGGGGATGGACACTGAAGCTTTCTTT	CASSLSRGMDTEAFF
TRBV2	14	-	TRBJ1-5	-	TGTGCCAGCCGAGGAGAGGGGAGCAATCAGCCCCAGCATTTT	CASRGEGSNQPQHF
TRBV30	14	TRBD2	TRBJ2-1	once	TGTGCCTGGAGTGTACGCGGGAGCACCAATGAGCAGTTCTTC	CAWSVRGSTNEQFF
TRBV5-1	15	-	TRBJ2-1	-	TGCGCCAGCAGCTTGGATCCGGGACGGTACAATGAGCAGTTCTTC	CASSLDPGRYNEQFF
TRBV6-1	14	TRBD1	TRBJ1-1	once	TGTGCCACCCGGGACAGGGGGCGAAGCACTGAAGCTTTCTTT	CATRDRGRSTEAFF
TRBV29-1	14	-	TRBJ2-1	-	TGCAGCGTTGCTGGGCGGGCGTCCTACAATGAGCAGTTCTTC	CSVAGRASYNEQFF
TRBV7-2	13	-	TRBJ1-2	-	TGTGCCAGCAGCTTAGTGCTGCACTGGGGCTACACCTTC	CASSLVLHWGYTF
TRBV30	12	-	TRBJ1-2	-	TGTGCCTGGATGGGCCGCCCCTATGGCTACACCTTC	CAWMGRPYGYTF
TRBV5-6	15	TRBD1	TRBJ2-4	-	TGTGCCAGCAGCCACACCTCGGGACAGCAAAACATTCAGTACTTC	CASSHTSGQQNIQYF
TRBV19	14	-	TRBJ2-2	-	TGTGCCAGTAGTATGAACAGGGCTACCCGGGAGCTGTTTTTT	CASSMNRATRELFF
TRBV7-8	12	-	TRBJ1-1	once	TGTGCCAGCAGCTTTTTTTATCAGGAAGCTTTCTTT	CASSFFYQEAFF
TRBV28	16	TRBD1	TRBJ1-2	-	TGTGCCAGCAGTCAAGACAGGGGGCAGAATTCCTATGGCTACACCTTC	CASSQDRGQNSYGYTF
TRBV29-1	13	TRBD1	TRBJ2-1	-	TGCAGCGGACGGGACAGGGGGCGCGATAGGGAGTTCTTC	CSGRDRGRDREFF
TRBV30	15	TRBD1	TRBJ1-6	-	TGTGCCTGGACACCAGGGGACAGTCGTTATTCACCCCTCCACTTT	CAWTPGDSRYSPLHF
TRBV5-1	14	TRBD1	TRBJ1-4	-	TGCGCCAGCAGCCGGACAGGGGGAGAAGAAAAACTGTTTTTT	CASSRTGGEEKLFF
TRBV30	13	-	TRBJ1-5	-	TGTGCCTGGAGTACAGGGTCTGGACAGCCCCAGCATTTT	CAWSTGSGQPQHF
TRBV9	14	-	TRBJ2-6	-	TGTGCCAGCAGCTTACAATCTGGGGCCAACGTCCTGACTTTC	CASSLQSGANVLTF
TRBV19	15	TRBD1	TRBJ2-5	-	TGTGCCAGTAGTAAACAGGGGGCCCTGGGTGAGACCCAGTACTTC	CASSKQGALGETQYF
TRBV6-1	11	-	TRBJ1-1	-	TGTGCCAGCAGCCGCCTCGGAAAAGCTTTCTTT	CASSRLGKAFF
TRBV6-1	12	-	TRBJ1-6	-	TGTGCCAGCAGCCAATTTTCCGAGACCCTCCACTTT	CASSQFSETLHF
TRBV27	20	TRBD1	TRBJ2-6	-	TGTGCCAGCAGTTTTGTGGGACAGGGCCAGGGAAGCTCTGGGGCCAACGTCCTGACTTTC	CASSFVGQGQGSSGANVLTF
TRBV20-1	11	-	TRBJ1-1	-	TGCAGTGCTAGAGGATCCCTAGAAGCTTTCTTT	CSARGSLEAFF
TRBV11-2	13	-	TRBJ2-5	once	TGTGCCAGCAGCTTAGAAATTTTCGGGACCCAGTACTTC	CASSLEIFGTQYF
TRBV19	14	TRBD1	TRBJ2-7	-	TGTGCCAGTAGTTTATGGACAGGAGCCTACGAGCAGTACTTC	CASSLWTGAYEQYF
TRBV6-5	14	TRBD2	TRBJ2-5	-	TGTGCCAGCAGCTATAGCGGGAGAGGAGAGACCCAGTACTTC	CASSYSGRGETQYF
TRBV7-2	15	TRBD1	TRBJ2-7	once	TGTGCCAGCAGCTTAGTTTTGGGACAGGGTTACGAGCAGTACTTC	CASSLVLGQGYEQYF
TRBV19	17	-	TRBJ2-3	-	TGTGCCAGTAGTACCTTTAGAAACAGGTCAGGGATGGATACGCAGTATTTT	CASSTFRNRSGMDTQYF
TRBV6-5	15	-	TRBJ2-1	-	TGTGCCAGCAGTTACGGGGACATTTCCTACAATGAGCAGTTCTTC	CASSYGDISYNEQFF
TRBV5-1	14	TRBD2	TRBJ2-7	-	TGCGCCAGCAGCCCCTTAGCGGGTACCTACGAGCAGTACTTC	CASSPLAGTYEQYF
TRBV9	13	-	TRBJ1-3	-	TGTGCCAGCAGCACCAGCACGGGAAACACCATATATTTT	CASSTSTGNTIYF
TRBV2	13	-	TRBJ2-7	-	TGTGCCAGCAGTCGGGCAGGGACCTACGAGCAGTACTTC	CASSRAGTYEQYF
TRBV11-2	18	TRBD2	TRBJ2-3	-	TGTGCCAGCAGCTTAAGATTCCGGGCGGGAGGGCCAAGGGATACGCAGTATTTT	CASSLRFRAGGPRDTQYF
TRBV4-1	13	TRBD1	TRBJ1-2	-	TGCGCCAGCAGCCCAGACAGGGCTGATGGCTACACCTTC	CASSPDRADGYTF
TRBV5-1	14	-	TRBJ1-2	-	TGCGCCAGCAGCTTGGTGGGTGAGGACTATGGCTACACCTTC	CASSLVGEDYGYTF
TRBV28	13	-	TRBJ2-6	-	TGTGCCACCCGTCTGGGGGGGGCCAACGTCCTGACTTTC	CATRLGGANVLTF
TRBV5-4	14	TRBD1	TRBJ1-4	-	TGTGCCAGCAGCTTCGGGACAGGGGGTGAAAAACTGTTTTTT	CASSFGTGGEKLFF
TRBV7-2	16	-	TRBJ2-7	-	TGTGCCAGCAGCTGGGCCGGCACTAGCATTTCCTGGGAGCAGTACTTC	CASSWAGTSISWEQYF
TRBV5-4	14	-	TRBJ1-2	-	TGTGCCAGCAGCACGGGACTATCTAACTATGGCTACACCTTC	CASSTGLSNYGYTF
TRBV7-2	15	-	TRBJ2-1	-	TGTGCCAGCAGCTTAGGTAGCGGAGGGACCTTGTATCAGTTCTTC	CASSLGSGGTLYQFF
TRBV5-5	14	-	TRBJ2-2	-	TGTGCCAGCAGCTTTAGGGGAGGAGGCGGGGAGCTGTTTTTT	CASSFRGGGGELFF
TRBV7-9	17	TRBD1	TRBJ2-1	-	TGTGCCAGCAGCCACCAGGTCGGACAGGGGGCGGCATATGAGCAGTTCTTC	CASSHQVGQGAAYEQFF
TRBV11-2	15	-	TRBJ2-3	-	TGTGCCAGCAGCTTAGTTAGTCAGCAAACAGATACGCAGTATTTT	CASSLVSQQTDTQYF
TRBV6-5	13	-	TRBJ2-1	-	TGTGCCAGCAGCCTCACAGTGTACAATGAGCAGTTCTTC	CASSLTVYNEQFF
TRBV19	12	-	TRBJ2-2	-	TGTGCCAGTACCCAAGACACCGGGGAGCTGTTTTTT	CASTQDTGELFF
TRBV2	13	-	TRBJ2-2	-	TGTGCCAGCAGCTTCAAACAGGCCGGGGAGCTGTTTTTT	CASSFKQAGELFF
TRBV18	16	-	TRBJ2-3	-	TGTGCCAGCTCCCCTCAGGCTAGGGGCCGCACAGATACGCAGTATTTT	CASSPQARGRTDTQYF
TRBV18	13	-	TRBJ1-2	-	TGTGCCAGCTCACCGGATCGAAACTATGGCTACACCTTC	CASSPDRNYGYTF
TRBV5-1	14	-	TRBJ2-7	-	TGCGCCAGCATGATCCGGGACAAGTGCTACGAGCAGTACTTC	CASMIRDKCYEQYF
TRBV7-6	15	-	TRBJ1-2	few	TGTGCCAGCAGCCCACCTGGGACGGCTAACTATGGCTACACCTTC	CASSPPGTANYGYTF
TRBV7-8	12	-	TRBJ1-6	-	TGTGCCAGCAGCTTACCGAATTCACCCCTCCACTTT	CASSLPNSPLHF